This T cell receptor (beta chain) was identified during a study of T-cell memory formation after mild COVID-19. Study-level findings and limits: Among contracting clones, CD4+ were mainly CM/EM and CD8+ enriched in EMRA.

On this clonotype: What it recognizes is unknown.

TCRdb used MiXCR to reprocess the 5' RACE reads, holding one entry per CDR3 protein. The sample consists of 190,000 or so distinct CDR3 sequences, about a fifth of them appearing once. V lost 1 base, J lost 1 base, and 9 bases lay in between. The CDR3 totals 15 residues. Per germline, CDR1 SGHRS and CDR2 YFSETQ. The rearrangement uses TRBV5-1 and TRBJ2-4; no definite D call. The sample was PBMCs or a T cell subset sorted from them (not recorded which). The sequence was obtained from an adult woman who had mild COVID-19 (a few samples of this study predate the infection). Cell type and time point are not known. The CDR3 spells CASSLSLAAKNIQYF. For the CDR3, the DNA is TGCGCCAGCAGCTTGTCCCTCGCCGCCAAAAACATTCAGTACTTC.